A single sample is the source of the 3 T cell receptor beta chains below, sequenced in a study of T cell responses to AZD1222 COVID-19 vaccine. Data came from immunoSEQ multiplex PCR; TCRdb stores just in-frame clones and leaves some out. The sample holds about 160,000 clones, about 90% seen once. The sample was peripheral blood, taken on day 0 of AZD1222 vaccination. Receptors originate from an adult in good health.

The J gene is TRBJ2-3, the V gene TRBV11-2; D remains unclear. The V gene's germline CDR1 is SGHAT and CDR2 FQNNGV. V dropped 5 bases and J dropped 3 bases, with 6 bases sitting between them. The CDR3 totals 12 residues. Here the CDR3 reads CASSLRTDTQYF. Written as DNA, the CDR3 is TGTGCCAGCAGCCTACGAACAGATACGCAGTATTTT.

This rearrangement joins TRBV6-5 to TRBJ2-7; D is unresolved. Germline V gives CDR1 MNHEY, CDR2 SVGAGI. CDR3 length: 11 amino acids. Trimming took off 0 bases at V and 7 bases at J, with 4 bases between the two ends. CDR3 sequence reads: CASSYSEEQYF. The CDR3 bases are TGTGCCAGCAGTTACTCGGAAGAGCAGTACTTC.

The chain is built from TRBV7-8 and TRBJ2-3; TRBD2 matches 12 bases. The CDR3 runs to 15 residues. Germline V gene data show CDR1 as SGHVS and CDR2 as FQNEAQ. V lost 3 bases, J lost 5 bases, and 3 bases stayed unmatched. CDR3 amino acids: CASSFPSGREDTQYF. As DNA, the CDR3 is TGTGCCAGCAGCTTCCCTAGCGGGAGGGAAGATACGCAGTATTTT. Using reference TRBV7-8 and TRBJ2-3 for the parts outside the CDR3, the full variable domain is GAGVSQSPRYKVAKRGQDVALRCDPISGHVSLFWYQQALGQGPEFLTYFQNEAQLDKSGLPSDRFFAERPEGSVSTLKIQRTQQEDSAVYLCASSFPSGREDTQYFGPGTRLTVL.